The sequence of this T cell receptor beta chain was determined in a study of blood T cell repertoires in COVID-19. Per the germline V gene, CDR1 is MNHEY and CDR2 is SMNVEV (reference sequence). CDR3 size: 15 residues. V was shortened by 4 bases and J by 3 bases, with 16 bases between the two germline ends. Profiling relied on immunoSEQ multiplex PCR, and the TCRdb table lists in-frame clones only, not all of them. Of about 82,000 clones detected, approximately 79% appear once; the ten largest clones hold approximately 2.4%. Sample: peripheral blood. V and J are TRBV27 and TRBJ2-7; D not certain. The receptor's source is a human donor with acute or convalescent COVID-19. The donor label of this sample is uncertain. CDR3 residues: CASSSRSSLDYEQYF. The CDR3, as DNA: TGTGCCAGCAGTTCTAGGTCTTCTCTGGACTACGAGCAGTACTTC.